This T cell receptor beta chain emerged from a study of T cells in women clearing cervical HPV infection. Germline values: CDR1 LNHDA, CDR2 SQIVND (reference sequence). The CDR3 contains 16 residues. Points on this clone: Sequencing ends 3 residues short of the CDR3 end; the germline J gene provides the rest.

Libraries were prepared by immunoSEQ multiplex PCR; TCRdb keeps only in-frame clonotypes and omits some of them. The sample holds over 45,000 clones. What was sequenced was blood buffy coat. The source of this sequence is a woman between 18 and 70 years old with a cervical HPV16 infection that either progressed to CIN3+ or cleared (not recorded which). The chain combines TRBV19 with TRBJ1-2; D might be TRBD1 (6 bases). CDR3 bases read: TGTGCCAGTAGCCAAAACCGGGACATTTACACAGATACC. It encodes CASSQNRDIYTDT. The entire CDR3 protein is CASSQNRDIYTDTYTF.